This T cell receptor beta chain was sequenced during a study of blood T cell repertoires in COVID-19. Study overall: Sites across the United States, Italy and Spain contributed samples from acute and convalescent COVID-19.

Germline CDR1 MNHEY, CDR2 SVGAGI. This CDR3 has 16 amino acids. The germline V and J ends were trimmed by 0 bases and 2 bases, with 14 bases remaining between them. Authors' analysis steps: Researchers report that nucleated cell counts were estimated from reference gene primer amplification. Some clones are missing from TCRdb's copy, which holds only in-frame ones; the method was immunoSEQ multiplex PCR. Clonal size and the V and J genes are those of that table, whereas D and trimming came from the DNA. The table lists more than 300,000 clones, around nine tenths of them singletons. This clone has a handful of counts. All enrollees were roughly 18 to 100 years old and from about two dozen US areas.

This chain connects TRBV6-5 to TRBJ2-7; D is possibly TRBD2 (7 bases). The sequence came from a woman in her late teens or twenties who had recovered from COVID-19. Sequenced sample: PBMCs or T cells enriched from blood (not recorded which). In DNA, the CDR3 is TGTGCCAGCAGTTACTCGTTCCGGGGGGCTACCTACGAGCAGTACTTC. As protein: CASSYSFRGATYEQYF.